This is a list of T cell receptor beta chains from one sample in a study of blood T cell repertoires in COVID-19. Assay: immunoSEQ multiplex PCR; the TCRdb copy retains only in-frame clones and omits some. The sample holds about 52,000 clones, over 75% seen once. The sequenced sample was peripheral blood. The receptors originated from a man older than 75 with COVID-19, enrolled during active disease. CDR3s leave out the opening cysteine and the closing phenylalanine or tryptophan.

>TRBJ1-4|TRBV2
ASSGRAGNEKLF
>TRBJ1-1|TRBV18
ASSPQQGVTEAF
>TRBJ1-1|TRBV7-9
ASTTITGGGTEAF
>TRBJ2-3|TRBV24-1
ATSSQSTDTQY
>TRBJ1-2|TRBV10-3
AISEVRNGYT
>TRBJ2-5|TRBV5-4
ASSSPGQGARETQY
>TRBJ1-5|TRBV28
ASTSFRGNSNQPQH
>TRBJ2-7|TRBV14
ASSQDRDYEQY
>TRBJ1-5|TRBV2
ASSLGQGGQPQH
>TRBJ2-5|TRBV28
ASSSSGEETQY
>TRBJ1-1|TRBV29-1
SVAIRQGASTEAF
>TRBJ2-2|TRBV7-7
ASSRGGAPTNTGELF
>TRBJ1-1|TRBV6-1
ASSESEYTEAF
>TRBJ1-2|TRBV7-8
ASSLAIGQGNGYT
>TRBJ1-2|TRBV30
AWRHNRGEYGYT
>TRBJ1-1|TRBV28
ASSKGGGVTEAF
>TRBJ1-5|TRBV5-4
ASSRGTGTNQPQH
>TRBJ1-2|TRBV3-1/TRBV3-2
ASSEAGPGGYT
>TRBJ2-1|TRBV13
ASSSVLSGRGGSYNEQF
>TRBJ2-1|TRBV18
ASSRSGSWGNEQF
>TRBJ2-7|TRBV7-9
ASSPGQGKHEQY
>TRBJ1-2|TRBV24-1
ATSDPGQGAFGYT
>TRBJ2-7|TRBV25-1
ASSGHPGTGLSYEQY
>TRBJ2-1|TRBV11-1
ASSPRFEAGNEQF
>TRBJ2-1|TRBV20-1
SASSGTASYNEQF
>TRBJ2-1|TRBV9
ASSVDGGRPGEQF
>TRBJ1-5|TRBV4-2
ASSQLWRDDQPQH
>TRBJ1-2|TRBV27
ASSPDGQAYGYT
>TRBJ1-2|TRBV5-4
ASRWTGGYT
>TRBJ2-2|TRBV20-1
SASGGQTNTGELF
>TRBJ2-2|TRBV4-1
ASSQGDRGLTGELF
>TRBJ2-4|TRBV9
ASSASGSLDIQY
>TRBJ1-2|TRBV9
ASTPPGLRYGYT
>TRBJ2-5|TRBV4-1
ASSRLAGGPQETQY
>TRBJ1-5|TRBV6-2/TRBV6-3
ASSTDQGQGNQPQH
>TRBJ2-3|TRBV25-1
AIAEGGEGTDTQY
>TRBJ2-2|TRBV19
ASHGGGLTGELF
>TRBJ1-3|TRBV27
ASSPLQGAGGNTIY
>TRBJ2-2|TRBV29-1
SVTGRGGGELF
>TRBJ1-4|TRBV29-1
SVAEGAPEKLF
>TRBJ1-6|TRBV24-1
ATSDPGQDNSPLH
>TRBJ1-2|TRBV9
ASSTGQGYDYGYT
>TRBJ2-7|TRBV5-4
ASSRDSSSYEQY
>TRBJ2-3|TRBV5-1
ASSLDRPLRDTQY
>TRBJ1-2|TRBV10-1
ASTPQNYGYT
>TRBJ2-7|TRBV6-1
ASSEALASYEQY
>TRBJ1-2|TRBV4-1
ASSPGQFNYGYT
>TRBJ2-6|TRBV5-8
ASSLTGSGANVLT
>TRBJ1-4|TRBV29-1
SARGQGNEKLF
>TRBJ2-7|TRBV6-1
ASSEDGGNSYEQY
>TRBJ1-6|TRBV10-3
AISTADRGYNSPLH
>TRBJ1-1|TRBV19
ASSRQGDTEAF
>TRBJ1-4|TRBV6-5
ASTQGSGKLF
>TRBJ2-1|TRBV6-4
ASSAYNEQF
>TRBJ2-1|TRBV6-2/TRBV6-3
ASSSLAAERSHEQF